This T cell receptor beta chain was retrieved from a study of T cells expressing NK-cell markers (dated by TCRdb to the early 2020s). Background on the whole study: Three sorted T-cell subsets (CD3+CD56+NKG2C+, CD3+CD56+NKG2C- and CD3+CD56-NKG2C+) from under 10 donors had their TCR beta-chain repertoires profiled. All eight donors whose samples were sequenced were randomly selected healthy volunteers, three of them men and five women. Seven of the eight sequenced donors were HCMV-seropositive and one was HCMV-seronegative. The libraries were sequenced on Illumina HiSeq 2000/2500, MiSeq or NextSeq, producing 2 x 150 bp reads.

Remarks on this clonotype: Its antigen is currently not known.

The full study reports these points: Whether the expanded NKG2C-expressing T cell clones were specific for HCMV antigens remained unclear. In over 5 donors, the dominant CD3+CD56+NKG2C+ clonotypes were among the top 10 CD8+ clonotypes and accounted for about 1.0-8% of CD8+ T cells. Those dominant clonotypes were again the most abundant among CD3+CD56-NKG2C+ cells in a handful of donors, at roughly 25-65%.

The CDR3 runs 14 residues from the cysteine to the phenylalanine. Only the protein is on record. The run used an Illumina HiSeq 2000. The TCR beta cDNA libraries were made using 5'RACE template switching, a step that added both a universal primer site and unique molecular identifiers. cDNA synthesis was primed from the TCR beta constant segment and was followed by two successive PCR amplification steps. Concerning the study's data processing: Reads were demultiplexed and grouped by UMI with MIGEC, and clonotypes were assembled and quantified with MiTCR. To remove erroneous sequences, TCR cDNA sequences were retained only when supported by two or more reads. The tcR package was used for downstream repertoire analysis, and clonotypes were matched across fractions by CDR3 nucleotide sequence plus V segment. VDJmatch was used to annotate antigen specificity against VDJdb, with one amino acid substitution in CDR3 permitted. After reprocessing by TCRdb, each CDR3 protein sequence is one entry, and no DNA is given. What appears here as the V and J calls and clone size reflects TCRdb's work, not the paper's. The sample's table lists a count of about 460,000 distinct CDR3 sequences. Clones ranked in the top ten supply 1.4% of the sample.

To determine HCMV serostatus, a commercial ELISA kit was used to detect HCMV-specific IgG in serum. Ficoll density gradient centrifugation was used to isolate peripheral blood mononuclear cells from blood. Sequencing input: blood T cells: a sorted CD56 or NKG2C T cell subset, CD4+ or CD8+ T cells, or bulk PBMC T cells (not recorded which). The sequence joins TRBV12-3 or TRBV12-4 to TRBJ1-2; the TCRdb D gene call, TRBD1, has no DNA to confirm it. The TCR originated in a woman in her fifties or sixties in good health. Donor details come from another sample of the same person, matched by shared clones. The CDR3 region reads CASSPLGGVHGYTF.